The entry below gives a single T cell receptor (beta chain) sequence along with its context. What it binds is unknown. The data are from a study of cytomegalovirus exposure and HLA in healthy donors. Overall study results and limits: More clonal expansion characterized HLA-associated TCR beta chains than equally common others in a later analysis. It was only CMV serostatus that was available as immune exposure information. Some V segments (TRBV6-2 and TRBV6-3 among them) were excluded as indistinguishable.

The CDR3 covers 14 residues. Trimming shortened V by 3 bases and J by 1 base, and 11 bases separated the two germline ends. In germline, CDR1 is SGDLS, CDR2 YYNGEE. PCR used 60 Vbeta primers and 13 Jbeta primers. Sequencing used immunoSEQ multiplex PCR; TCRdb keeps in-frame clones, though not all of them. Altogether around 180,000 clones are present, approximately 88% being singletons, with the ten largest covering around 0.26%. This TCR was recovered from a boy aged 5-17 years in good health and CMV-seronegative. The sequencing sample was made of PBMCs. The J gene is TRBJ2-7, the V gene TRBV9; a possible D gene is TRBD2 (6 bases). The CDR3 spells CASSGRGRSYEQYF. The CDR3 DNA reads TGTGCCAGCAGCGGGCGGGGCCGATCCTACGAGCAGTACTTC.